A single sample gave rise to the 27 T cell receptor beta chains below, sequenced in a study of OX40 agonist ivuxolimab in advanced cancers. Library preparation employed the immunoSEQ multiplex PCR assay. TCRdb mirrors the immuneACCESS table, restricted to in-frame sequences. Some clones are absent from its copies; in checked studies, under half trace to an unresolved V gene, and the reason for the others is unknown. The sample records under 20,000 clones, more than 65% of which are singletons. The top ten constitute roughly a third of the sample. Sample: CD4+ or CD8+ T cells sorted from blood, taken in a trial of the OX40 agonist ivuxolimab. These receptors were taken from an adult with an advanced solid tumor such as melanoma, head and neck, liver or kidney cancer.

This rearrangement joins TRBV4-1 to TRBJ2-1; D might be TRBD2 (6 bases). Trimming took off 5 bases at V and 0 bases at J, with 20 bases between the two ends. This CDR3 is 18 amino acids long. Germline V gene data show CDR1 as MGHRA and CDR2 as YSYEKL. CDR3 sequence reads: CASSERVADTSSYNEQFF. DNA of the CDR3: TGCGCCAGCAGCGAAAGAGTAGCGGACACGAGCTCCTACAATGAGCAGTTCTTC.

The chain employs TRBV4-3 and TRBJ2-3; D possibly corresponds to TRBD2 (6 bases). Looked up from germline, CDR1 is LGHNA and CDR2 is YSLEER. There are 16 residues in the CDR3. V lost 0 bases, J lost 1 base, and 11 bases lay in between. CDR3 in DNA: TGCGCCAGCAGCCAAGAACGGGGGTTTGGCACAGATACGCAGTATTTT. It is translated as CASSQERGFGTDTQYF.

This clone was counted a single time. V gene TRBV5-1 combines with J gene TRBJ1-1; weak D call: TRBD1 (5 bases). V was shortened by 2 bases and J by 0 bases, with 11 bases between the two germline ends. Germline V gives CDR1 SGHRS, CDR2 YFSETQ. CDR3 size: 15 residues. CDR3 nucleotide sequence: TGCGCCAGCAGCTTCCGAGGGGAGTTGAACACTGAAGCTTTCTTT. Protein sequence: CASSFRGELNTEAFF.

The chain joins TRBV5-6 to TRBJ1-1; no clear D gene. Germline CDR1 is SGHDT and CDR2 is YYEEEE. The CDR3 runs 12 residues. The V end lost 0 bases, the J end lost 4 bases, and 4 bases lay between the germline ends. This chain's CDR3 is CASSLGATEAFF. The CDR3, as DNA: TGTGCCAGCAGCTTGGGGGCCACTGAAGCTTTCTTT.

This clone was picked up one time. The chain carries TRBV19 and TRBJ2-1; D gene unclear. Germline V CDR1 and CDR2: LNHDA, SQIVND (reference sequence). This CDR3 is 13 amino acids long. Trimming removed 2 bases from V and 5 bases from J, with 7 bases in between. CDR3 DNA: TGTGCCAGTAGTATACTGGCAAACAATGAGCAGTTCTTC. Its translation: CASSILANNEQFF.

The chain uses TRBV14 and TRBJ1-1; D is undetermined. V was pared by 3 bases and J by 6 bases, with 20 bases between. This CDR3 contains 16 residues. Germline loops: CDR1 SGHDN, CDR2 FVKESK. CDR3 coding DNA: TGTGCCAGCAGCCAGCGCGGAGAAACCTGGGTACCTGAAGCTTTCTTT. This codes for CASSQRGETWVPEAFF.

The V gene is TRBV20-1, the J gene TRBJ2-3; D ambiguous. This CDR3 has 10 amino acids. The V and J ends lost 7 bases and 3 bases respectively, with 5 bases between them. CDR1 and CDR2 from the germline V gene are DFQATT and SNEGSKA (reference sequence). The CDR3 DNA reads TGCAGTGGTACTACAGATACGCAGTATTTT. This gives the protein CSGTTDTQYF.

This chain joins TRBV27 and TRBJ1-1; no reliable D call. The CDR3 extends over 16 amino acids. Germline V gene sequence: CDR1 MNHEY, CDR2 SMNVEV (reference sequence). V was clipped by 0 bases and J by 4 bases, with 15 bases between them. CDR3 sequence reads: CASSLSDRLWGTEAFF. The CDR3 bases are TGTGCCAGCAGTTTATCGGACCGACTCTGGGGCACTGAAGCTTTCTTT.

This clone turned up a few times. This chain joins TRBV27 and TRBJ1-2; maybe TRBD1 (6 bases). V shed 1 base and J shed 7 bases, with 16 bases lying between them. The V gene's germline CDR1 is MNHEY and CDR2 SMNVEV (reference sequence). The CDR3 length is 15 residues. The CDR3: CASSLYLGGEGGYTF. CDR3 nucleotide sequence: TGTGCCAGCAGTTTATATCTAGGGGGGGAGGGTGGCTACACCTTC.

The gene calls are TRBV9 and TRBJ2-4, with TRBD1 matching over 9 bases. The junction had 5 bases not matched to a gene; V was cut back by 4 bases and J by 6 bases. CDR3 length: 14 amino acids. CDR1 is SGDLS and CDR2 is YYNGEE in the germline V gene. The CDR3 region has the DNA TGTGCCAGCAGCACCGGGACAGGGCTAAACATTCAGTACTTC. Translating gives CASSTGTGLNIQYF.

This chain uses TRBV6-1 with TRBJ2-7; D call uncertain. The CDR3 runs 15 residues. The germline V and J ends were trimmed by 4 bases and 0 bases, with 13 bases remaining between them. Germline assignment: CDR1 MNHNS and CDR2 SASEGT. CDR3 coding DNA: TGTGCCAGCAGTGGCCCCTCGAGGAGCTCCTACGAGCAGTACTTC. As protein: CASSGPSRSSYEQYF.

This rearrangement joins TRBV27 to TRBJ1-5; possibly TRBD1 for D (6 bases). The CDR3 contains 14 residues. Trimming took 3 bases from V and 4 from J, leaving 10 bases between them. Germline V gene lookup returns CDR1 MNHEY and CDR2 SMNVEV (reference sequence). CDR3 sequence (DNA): TGTGCCAGCAGTTTCTTGGGGGCGAATCAGCCCCAGCATTTT. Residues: CASSFLGANQPQHF.

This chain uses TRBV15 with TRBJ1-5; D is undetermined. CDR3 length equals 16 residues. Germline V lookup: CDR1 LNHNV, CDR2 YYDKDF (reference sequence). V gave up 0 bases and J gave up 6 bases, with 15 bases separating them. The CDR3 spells CATSRDRPASGQPQHF. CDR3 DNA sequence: TGTGCCACCAGCAGAGATAGGCCCGCCTCTGGTCAGCCCCAGCATTTT.

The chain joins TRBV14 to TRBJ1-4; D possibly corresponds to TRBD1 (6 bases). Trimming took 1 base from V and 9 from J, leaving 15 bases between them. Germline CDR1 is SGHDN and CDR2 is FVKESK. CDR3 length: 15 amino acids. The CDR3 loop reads CASSQGFRDTKKLFF. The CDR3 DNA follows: TGTGCCAGCAGCCAAGGCTTCCGGGACACTAAAAAACTGTTTTTT.

This CDR3 reads CASSVTTDSPYEQYF. CDR3 in DNA: TGTGCCAGTAGTGTCACGACAGACTCTCCTTACGAGCAGTACTTC. The V gene is TRBV19, the J gene TRBJ2-7; TRBD1 might be the D (5 bases). The CDR3 is 15 residues long. Germline CDR1 LNHDA, CDR2 SQIVND (reference sequence). Deletions cut 5 bases from V and 4 bases from J, with 18 bases between.

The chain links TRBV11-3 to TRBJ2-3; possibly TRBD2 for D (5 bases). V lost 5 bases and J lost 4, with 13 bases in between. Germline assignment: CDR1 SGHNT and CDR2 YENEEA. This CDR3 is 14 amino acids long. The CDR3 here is CASSPPLEADTQYF. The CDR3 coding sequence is TGTGCCAGCAGCCCCCCACTAGAGGCAGATACGCAGTATTTT.

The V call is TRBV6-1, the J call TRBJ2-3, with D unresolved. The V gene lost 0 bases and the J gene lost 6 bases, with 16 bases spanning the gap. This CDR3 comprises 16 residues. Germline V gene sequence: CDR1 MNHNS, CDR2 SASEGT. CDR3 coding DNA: TGTGCCAGCAGTGAAGCGTCTGAAGGTATCAGGGATACGCAGTATTTT. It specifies CASSEASEGIRDTQYF.

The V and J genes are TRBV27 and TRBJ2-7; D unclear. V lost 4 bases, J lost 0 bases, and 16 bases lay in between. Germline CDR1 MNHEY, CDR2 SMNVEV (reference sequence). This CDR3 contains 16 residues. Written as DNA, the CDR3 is TGTGCCAGCAGTTCCCTAGACTCTGGTAACTCCTACGAGCAGTACTTC. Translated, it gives CASSSLDSGNSYEQYF.

CDR3 sequence reads: CASSMNRDDYGYTF. CDR3 DNA sequence: TGTGCCAGTAGTATGAACAGGGACGACTATGGCTACACCTTC. The chain uses TRBV19 and TRBJ1-2; D is possibly TRBD1 (6 bases). Germline loops: CDR1 LNHDA, CDR2 SQIVND (reference sequence). Deletions cut 3 bases from V and 3 bases from J, with 11 bases between. This CDR3 comprises 14 residues.

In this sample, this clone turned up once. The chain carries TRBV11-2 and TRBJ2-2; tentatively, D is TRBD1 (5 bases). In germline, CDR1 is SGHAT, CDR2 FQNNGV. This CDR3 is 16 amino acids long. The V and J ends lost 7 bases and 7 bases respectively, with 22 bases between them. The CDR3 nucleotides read TGTGCCAGCACCCAGGGCCCGGCTCACTTGGTCGGGGAGCTGTTTTTT. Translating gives CASTQGPAHLVGELFF.

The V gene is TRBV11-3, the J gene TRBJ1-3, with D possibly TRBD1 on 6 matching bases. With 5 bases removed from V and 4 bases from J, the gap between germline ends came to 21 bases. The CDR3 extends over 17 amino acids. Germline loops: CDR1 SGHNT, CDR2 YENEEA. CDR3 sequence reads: CASSPPQTGPGGNTIYF. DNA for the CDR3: TGTGCCAGCAGCCCCCCCCAAACAGGGCCAGGAGGAAACACCATATATTTT.

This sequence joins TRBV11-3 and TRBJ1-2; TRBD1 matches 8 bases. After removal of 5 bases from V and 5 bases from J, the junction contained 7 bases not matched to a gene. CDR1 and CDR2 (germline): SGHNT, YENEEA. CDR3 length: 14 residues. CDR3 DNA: TGTGCCAGCAGCCCCCGGACAGGGACTTATGGCTACACCTTC. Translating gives CASSPRTGTYGYTF.

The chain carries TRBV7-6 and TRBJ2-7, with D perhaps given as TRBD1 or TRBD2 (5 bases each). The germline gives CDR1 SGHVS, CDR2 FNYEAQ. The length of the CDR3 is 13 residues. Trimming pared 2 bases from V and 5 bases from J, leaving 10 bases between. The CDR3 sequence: CASSLLGVDEQYF. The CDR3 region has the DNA TGTGCCAGCAGCTTACTGGGGGTGGACGAGCAGTACTTC.

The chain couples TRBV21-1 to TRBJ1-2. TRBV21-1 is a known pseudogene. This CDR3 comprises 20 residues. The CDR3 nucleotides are TGTGCCAGCAGCAAAGGACTCCGGGACCCTCGCCTCCGAACTAACTATGGCTACACCTTC. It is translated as CASSKGLRDPRLRTNYGYTF.

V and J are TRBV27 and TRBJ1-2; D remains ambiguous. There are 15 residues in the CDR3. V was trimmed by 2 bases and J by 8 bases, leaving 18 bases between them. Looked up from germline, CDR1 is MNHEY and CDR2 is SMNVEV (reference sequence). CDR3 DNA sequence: TGTGCCAGCAGTTTAATGGGTATGGACCTGGGGGGCTACACCTTC. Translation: CASSLMGMDLGGYTF.

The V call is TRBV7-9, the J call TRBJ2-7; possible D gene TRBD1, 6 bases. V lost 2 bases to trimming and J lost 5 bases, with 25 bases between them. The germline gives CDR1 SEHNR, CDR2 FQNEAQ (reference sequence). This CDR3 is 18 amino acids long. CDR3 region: CASSLSWVVPSDSDEQYF. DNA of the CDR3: TGTGCCAGCAGCTTATCTTGGGTAGTCCCCTCGGACAGCGACGAGCAGTACTTC.

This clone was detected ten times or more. The CDR3 nucleotides read TGTGCCAGCAGCTTAGAGCTAGGACAGGGGGTGGTGGAGCAGTACTTC. This encodes CASSLELGQGVVEQYF. The rearrangement uses TRBV7-8 and TRBJ2-7; 10 nucleotides agree with TRBD1. J gave up 7 bases and V 1 base, and 10 bases lay outside the gene matches. CDR1 is SGHVS, CDR2 FQNEAQ, per germline. CDR3 length equals 16 residues. Supplemented by reference TRBV7-8 and TRBJ2-7, the full variable domain reads GAGVSQSPRYKVAKRGQDVALRCDPISGHVSLFWYQQALGQGPEFLTYFQNEAQLDKSGLPSDRFFAERPEGSVSTLKIQRTQQEDSAVYLCASSLELGQGVVEQYFGPGTRLTVT.